One and the same sample provided the 20 T cell receptor beta chains below, sequenced in a study of cytomegalovirus exposure and HLA in healthy donors. 60 Vbeta and 13 Jbeta primers were used in PCR. Libraries were prepared by immunoSEQ multiplex PCR; TCRdb keeps only in-frame clonotypes and omits some of them. The sample includes over 150,000 clones, 80% to 85% of them seen just once. The sequencing input was PBMCs. These receptors were taken from a human donor in good health.

The V gene is TRBV10-1, the J gene TRBJ1-1; the D gene is possibly TRBD1 (6 bases). CDR3 length: 13 amino acids. CDR1 is WNHNN, CDR2 SYGVQD, per germline (reference sequence). V shed 3 bases and J shed 4 bases, with 9 bases lying between them. Here the CDR3 reads CASSEGQLTEAFF. The CDR3 bases are TGCGCCAGCAGTGAAGGACAGCTCACTGAAGCTTTCTTT.

In this sample, this clone turned up a few times. V gene TRBV4-1 combines with J gene TRBJ2-5; possibly TRBD2 for D (6 bases). The V gene lost 5 bases and the J gene lost 3 bases, with 16 bases spanning the gap. The CDR3 runs 15 residues. Germline V CDR1 and CDR2: MGHRA, YSYEKL. CDR3 in DNA: TGCGCCAGCAGCTCGAGGGAGGATGGGGAAGAGACCCAGTACTTC. It yields the protein CASSSREDGEETQYF.

The genes are TRBV18 and TRBJ1-3, with 8 bases matching TRBD1. V trimming: 2 bases; J trimming: 8 bases; junction bases outside the gene matches: 5. Germline V gene data show CDR1 as KGHSH and CDR2 as LQKENI. There are 14 residues in the CDR3. The chain's CDR3 is CASSPNQGADTIYF. DNA for the CDR3: TGTGCCAGCTCACCAAACCAGGGGGCAGACACCATATATTTT. Variable domain in full (rest from reference TRBV18 and TRBJ1-3): NAGVMQNPRHLVRRRGQEARLRCSPMKGHSHVYWYRQLPEEGLKFMVYLQKENIIDESGMPKERFSAEFPKEGPSILRIQQVVRGDSAAYFCASSPNQGADTIYFGEGSWLTVV.

This clone was observed once. The chain is built from TRBV7-9 and TRBJ2-7; no definite D call. Germline CDR1 reads SEHNR; CDR2 reads FQNEAQ (reference sequence). Trimming cost V 0 bases and J 7 bases, with 7 bases left between them. This CDR3 comprises 12 residues. CDR3 coding DNA: TGTGCCAGCAGCTTAGCAGCGCGGGAGCAGTACTTC. Protein: CASSLAAREQYF.

V gene TRBV2 combines with J gene TRBJ1-5, with 7 positions matching TRBD1. V was clipped by 4 bases and J by 2 bases; unmatched bases: 2. CDR3 length equals 14 residues. The germline gives CDR1 SNHLY, CDR2 FYNNEI. The CDR3 region is CASSGQGGNQPQHF. The CDR3, as DNA: TGTGCCAGCAGTGGACAGGGTGGCAATCAGCCCCAGCATTTT.

The rearrangement uses TRBV5-4 and TRBJ1-2; 8 bases match TRBD1. There are 14 residues in the CDR3. J was trimmed by 8 bases and V by 3 bases; bases with no gene match: 9. Per the germline V gene, CDR1 is SGHNT and CDR2 is YYREEE (reference sequence). In DNA form, the CDR3 reads TGTGCCAGCAGCTCCTTAACAGGGGGGGAAGGCTACACCTTC. Translation: CASSSLTGGEGYTF.

This rearrangement joins TRBV6-6 to TRBJ2-5, with 8 bases fitting TRBD1. The DNA end favors TRBJ2-7, so the J call may be wrong. The CDR3 is 15 amino acids. The germline gives CDR1 MNHNY, CDR2 SVGAGI (reference sequence). CDR3 residues: CASSYSSGGMGEQYF. The CDR3 DNA reads TGTGCCAGCAGTTACTCTTCAGGGGGCATGGGCGAGCAGTACTTC.

The chain has TRBV27 and TRBJ1-6; a weak D match, TRBD1 (6 bases). Germline CDR1 MNHEY, CDR2 SMNVEV (reference sequence). The V gene lost 5 bases and the J gene lost 13 bases, with 18 bases spanning the gap. The CDR3 is 14 residues long. The CDR3 loop is CASSPMTGTPPLHF. The CDR3 region has the DNA TGTGCCAGCAGTCCAATGACAGGCACCCCTCCCCTCCACTTT.

This clone was recorded once. This sequence joins TRBV2 and TRBJ1-2; D gene ambiguous. Germline-derived CDR1 and CDR2 are SNHLY and FYNNEI. V lost 0 bases to trimming and J lost 4 bases, with 9 bases between them. The CDR3 spans 14 residues. CDR3 protein: CASSEAPSLYGYTF. CDR3 nucleotide sequence: TGTGCCAGCAGTGAAGCGCCCAGTCTCTATGGCTACACCTTC.

The gene calls are TRBV27 and TRBJ2-7, with 7 bases aligning to TRBD2. V lost 2 bases, J lost 3 bases, and 7 bases stayed unmatched. The CDR3 runs to 15 residues. The germline V gene encodes CDR1 MNHEY and CDR2 SMNVEV (reference sequence). Here the CDR3 DNA reads TGTGCCAGCAGTTTAAAAGCGGGGAGTATCTACGAGCAGTACTTC. This translates into CASSLKAGSIYEQYF.

This chain uses TRBV27 with TRBJ2-7; 9 bases align to TRBD1. Trimming cost V 5 bases and J 4 bases; bases outside gene matches: 6. Per germline, CDR1 MNHEY and CDR2 SMNVEV (reference sequence). The CDR3 is 14 amino acids. The CDR3 loop reads CASSAGTGSYEQYF. Here the CDR3 DNA reads TGTGCCAGCAGTGCCGGGACAGGGTCGTACGAGCAGTACTTC.

V and J are TRBV5-1 and TRBJ1-3; a weak D match, TRBD1 (6 bases). Germline CDR1 SGHRS, CDR2 YFSETQ. The CDR3 runs to 14 residues. The V end lost 4 bases, the J end lost 1 base, and 9 bases lay between the germline ends. CDR3 residues: CASSPGQSGNTIYF. CDR3 nucleotide sequence: TGCGCCAGCAGCCCCGGACAGTCTGGAAACACCATATATTTT.

The chain joins TRBV4-2 to TRBJ2-5; D gene ambiguous. Per the germline V gene, CDR1 is LGHNA and CDR2 is YNFKEQ. V lost 5 bases to trimming and J lost 4 bases, with 5 bases between them. This CDR3 is 11 amino acids long. CDR3 sequence reads: CASSSSETQYF. The CDR3 DNA sequence: TGTGCCAGCAGCTCCTCAGAGACCCAGTACTTC.

This chain uses TRBV6-4 with TRBJ1-6; D remains ambiguous. Germline loops: CDR1 MRHNA, CDR2 SNTAGT. Trimming took 8 bases from V and 2 from J, leaving 13 bases between them. The CDR3 covers 15 residues. The CDR3 region is CASEFGGTYNSPLHF. The DNA for the CDR3 is TGTGCCAGCGAGTTCGGCGGGACCTATAATTCACCCCTCCACTTT.

V gene TRBV6-4 combines with J gene TRBJ2-2; perhaps TRBD2 as D (6 bases). Germline values: CDR1 MRHNA, CDR2 SNTAGT. The CDR3 runs to 14 residues. Trimming removed 8 bases from V and 7 bases from J, with 17 bases in between. The CDR3 bases are TGTGCCAGCCGACTAGAGCCGGGTGGCGGGGAGCTGTTTTTT. Its translation is CASRLEPGGGELFF.

V is TRBV4-1 and J is TRBJ1-2; D unclear. V lost 0 bases and J 4 bases, leaving 15 bases between the germline ends. This CDR3 is 16 amino acids long. Germline-derived CDR1 and CDR2 are MGHRA and YSYEKL. The CDR3 DNA reads as TGCGCCAGCAGCCAAGAAGAACGGCCGGGATCCTATGGCTACACCTTC. Its protein product is CASSQEERPGSYGYTF.

The rearrangement joins TRBV7-9 to TRBJ1-1; D might be TRBD1 (6 bases). Germline CDR1 and CDR2: SEHNR and FQNEAQ (reference sequence). This CDR3 is built from 15 residues. Trimming took off 5 bases at V and 2 bases at J, with 15 bases between the two ends. CDR3 coding DNA: TGTGCCAGCAGCAGCAAGACAGGCCTTAACACTGAAGCTTTCTTT. Encoded protein: CASSSKTGLNTEAFF.

The chain carries TRBV7-2 and TRBJ1-3; D is uncertain. The V end was cut by 3 bases, the J end by 0 bases, with 12 bases between. Per germline, CDR1 SGHTA and CDR2 FQGNSA. The CDR3 contains 16 residues. DNA for the CDR3: TGTGCCAGCAGCTTCGGCCCGGTAGCCTCTGGAAACACCATATATTTT. Translating gives CASSFGPVASGNTIYF.

V is TRBV6-1 and J is TRBJ1-5; D ambiguous. This CDR3 region has 15 residues. CDR1 is MNHNS and CDR2 is SASEGT in the germline V gene. Trimming removed 2 bases at V and 0 bases at J, with 8 bases between. For the CDR3, the DNA is TGTGCCAGCAGTGAACCGGGGAATAGCAATCAGCCCCAGCATTTT. Amino acid sequence: CASSEPGNSNQPQHF.

The chain joins TRBV27 to TRBJ2-1; weak D call: TRBD2 (6 bases). CDR3 length equals 15 residues. Trimming took off 8 bases at V and 0 bases at J, with 14 bases between the two ends. Germline V gives CDR1 MNHEY, CDR2 SMNVEV (reference sequence). The CDR3 loop is CASSYGGSSYNEQFF. The CDR3 region has the DNA TGTGCCAGCTCTTACGGGGGAAGCTCCTACAATGAGCAGTTCTTC.